The rows below give T cell receptor beta chains drawn from one sample of a study of T cell repertoires in cytomegalovirus infection. TCRdb called the reads again in MiXCR, with one record for every CDR3 protein. The profile shows some 400,000 distinct CDR3 sequences, about a sixth of them singletons. Sample: PBMCs. The receptors were gathered from a human donor in good health (CMV status not recorded). Some clones in this sample may be carry-over from other donors' samples. CDR3s include the opening cysteine and the closing phenylalanine or tryptophan. A D gene is named only where the DNA matches it firmly. Size values are once, few and many counts, or a class for expanded clones, and some rows have none.

few	TRBV15	TRBJ2-4	.	CATSRAPGATGSIQYF	TGTGCCACCAGCAGAGCCCCCGGTGCGACAGGATCCATTCAGTACTTC
.	TRBV6-6	TRBJ2-5	.	CASSYESQETQYF	TGTGCCAGCAGTTACGAATCCCAAGAGACCCAGTACTTC
many	TRBV7-8	TRBJ1-5	.	CASSLARNQPQHF	TGTGCCAGCAGCTTAGCTCGAAATCAGCCCCAGCATTTT
.	TRBV20-1	TRBJ2-7	.	CSASSRDPLKQYF	TGCAGTGCTAGTAGCCGGGACCCCTTGAAGCAGTACTTC
.	TRBV30	TRBJ1-1	.	CAWSVRSEAFF	TGTGCCTGGAGTGTCCGATCTGAAGCTTTCTTT
.	TRBV10-3	TRBJ2-7	.	CAARGVYEQYF	TGTGCCGCGCGGGGTGTCTACGAGCAGTACTTC
.	TRBV6-1	TRBJ2-3	.	CASNSGPHTDTQYF	TGTGCCAGCAACAGCGGTCCACACACAGATACGCAGTATTTT
many	TRBV7-2	TRBJ1-1	.	CASSLKIKNTEAFF	TGTGCCAGCAGCTTAAAGATCAAGAACACTGAAGCTTTCTTT
.	TRBV20-1	TRBJ2-3	TRBD1	CSALQGVSDTQYF	TGCAGTGCTCTACAGGGGGTGTCAGATACGCAGTATTTT
many	TRBV6-1	TRBJ2-1	.	CASNGQFYNEQFF	TGTGCCAGCAACGGACAGTTCTACAATGAGCAGTTCTTC
many	TRBV7-2	TRBJ1-2	.	CASSLVSGTPEHGYTF	TGTGCCAGCAGCTTAGTCTCCGGGACGCCGGAGCATGGCTACACCTTC
many	TRBV2	TRBJ2-3	.	CASSDGSSTDTQYF	TGTGCCAGCAGTGATGGTTCTAGCACAGATACGCAGTATTTT
many	TRBV7-7	TRBJ2-7	.	CASSAGPTYEQYF	TGTGCCAGCAGCGCGGGACCTACCTACGAGCAGTACTTC
few	TRBV20-1	TRBJ2-7	.	CSATRGAALSYEQYF	TGCAGTGCTACTCGGGGGGCGGCCCTCTCCTACGAGCAGTACTTC
few	TRBV7-2	TRBJ2-2	.	CASSLSTMAPTGELFF	TGTGCCAGCAGCTTAAGTACCATGGCACCCACCGGGGAGCTGTTTTTT
many	TRBV28	TRBJ2-7	.	CASSLWDSSYEQYF	TGTGCCAGCAGTTTATGGGACAGCTCCTACGAGCAGTACTTC
.	TRBV5-4	TRBJ2-2	TRBD2	CASTVSSGTPKNTGELFF	TGTGCCAGCACCGTTAGTAGCGGGACCCCGAAGAACACCGGGGAGCTGTTTTTT
many	TRBV7-8	TRBJ2-3	.	CASSSYPDTQYF	TGTGCCAGCAGCTCCTATCCGGATACGCAGTATTTT
.	TRBV25-1	TRBJ1-1	.	CASSDGHATEAFF	TGTGCCAGCAGTGACGGACATGCCACTGAAGCTTTCTTT
.	TRBV7-2	TRBJ2-1	.	CASSLRVKSPEQFF	TGTGCCAGCAGCTTACGTGTAAAGTCTCCTGAGCAGTTCTTC
many	TRBV7-2	TRBJ2-7	.	CASSFGAQSSYEQYF	TGTGCCAGCAGCTTTGGGGCCCAAAGCTCCTACGAGCAGTACTTC
.	TRBV12-3/TRBV12-4	TRBJ2-1	.	CASSLPVGQQFF	TGTGCCAGCAGTTTACCCGTGGGGCAGCAGTTCTTC
many	TRBV28	TRBJ2-5	.	CASSSTRKTQYF	TGTGCCAGCAGTTCCACCCGAAAGACCCAGTACTTC
.	TRBV7-7	TRBJ2-3	.	CASSCRDCDTDTQYF	TGTGCCAGCAGCTGCCGGGACTGTGACACAGATACGCAGTATTTT